This TCR beta chain was documented in a study of naive and memory T cell subsets. An equimolar mix of two oligonucleotides served as the beta constant-region primer for TRBC1 and TRBC2. The ligated cDNA underwent four PCR rounds using SP2 and nested alpha and beta constant-region primers. The cDNA 3' end received a ligated single-stranded oligonucleotide carrying the SP2 primer and a 12-nucleotide UMI. Using its own MiXCR run on the UMI-ligation and nested PCR reads, TCRdb lists one record per CDR3 protein. This repertoire shows about 90,000 distinct CDR3 sequences, approximately 11% found once; its top ten account for 0.12% to 0.15%. Study results and limitations: Naive repertoires, especially CD8, held a few larger clonotypes, possibly memory cells re-expressing CD45RA. Over 85% of naive TCR sequences appeared only once after error correction, unlike memory subsets. In CD4 and CD8 cells, diversity dropped from naive through EMRA.

Trimming cost V 6 bases and J 4 bases, with 16 bases left between them. The CDR3 totals 15 residues. Germline CDR1 is MNHEY and CDR2 is SVGEGT. Points on this clonotype: Its antigen is undetermined.

The chain combines TRBV6-2 or TRBV6-3 with TRBJ1-5, with D possibly TRBD1 on 5 matching bases. The sequenced material came from naive CD4+ T cells from blood. This clonotype was obtained from a human donor in good health. The CDR3 spells CASRSPPQANQPQHF. As DNA, the CDR3 is TGTGCCAGCAGATCACCTCCACAGGCGAATCAGCCCCAGCATTTT.